One and the same sample provided the 5 T cell receptor beta chains below, sequenced in a study of T cell repertoires in cytomegalovirus infection. Their antigen targets remain unknown. In TCRdb, the reads were re-called with MiXCR into one record per CDR3 protein. Altogether roughly 180,000 distinct CDR3 sequences are present, about 22% being singletons, with the ten largest covering roughly 27%. The sample in question was CD8+ T cells from cultured PBMCs, obtained from culture after CMV antigen stimulation. These receptors were obtained from a human donor in good health (CMV status not recorded). Some clones in this sample may be carry-over from other donors' samples.

This clonotype was seen more than once but under ten times. The V gene is TRBV3-1, the J gene TRBJ1-1; a weak D match, TRBD1 (5 bases). Germline CDR1 reads LGHDT; CDR2 reads YNNKEL (reference sequence). Trimming removed 1 base from V and 4 bases from J, with 10 bases in between. This CDR3 spans 14 amino acids. The CDR3 DNA follows: TGTGCCAGCAGCCAAGTCTTGGGGCCCACTGAAGCTTTCTTT. Translating it yields CASSQVLGPTEAFF.

The chain combines TRBV6-5 with TRBJ1-2, with D hard to call. The CDR3 runs 15 residues. Germline loops: CDR1 MNHEY, CDR2 SVGAGI. Trimming took 0 bases from V and 6 from J, leaving 14 bases between them. The CDR3 here is CASSYSRRLRDGYTF. The CDR3 region has the DNA TGTGCCAGCAGTTACTCGCGACGGCTGAGGGATGGCTACACCTTC.

The CDR3 spells CASSLSGGGASWQETQYF. The CDR3 bases are TGTGCCAGCAGCTTAAGCGGCGGGGGGGCATCTTGGCAAGAGACCCAGTACTTC. The gene calls are TRBV7-8 and TRBJ2-5; 9 bases map to TRBD2. Germline V CDR1 and CDR2: SGHVS, FQNEAQ. V shed 2 bases, J shed 2 bases, and the junction held 12 bases outside the gene matches. The CDR3 consists of 18 residues.

This clonotype was seen a handful of times. The CDR3 bases are TGTGCCAGCAGCTTAGCGCGGGGGGGCGGAGATACGCAGTATTTT. This gives the protein CASSLARGGGDTQYF. J is TRBJ2-3 and V is TRBV7-6; 9 positions match TRBD2. CDR1 is SGHVS and CDR2 is FNYEAQ in the germline V gene. The J segment lost 5 bases and the V segment lost 0 bases, leaving 3 bases of the junction unmatched. The CDR3 totals 15 residues.

This clonotype was observed a handful of times. CDR3 protein: CASSAPQGEDGYTF. In DNA form, the CDR3 reads TGTGCCAGCAGCGCGCCACAGGGAGAGGACGGCTACACCTTC. The chain uses TRBV9 and TRBJ1-2, with D possibly matching TRBD1 (6 bases). Trimming pared 3 bases from V and 8 bases from J, leaving 17 bases between. The germline CDR1 and CDR2 sequences are SGDLS and YYNGEE. The CDR3 has 14 amino acids.